The next 18 T cell receptor beta chains were all read from a single sample in a study of cytomegalovirus exposure and HLA in healthy donors. PCR was performed using 60 Vbeta and 13 Jbeta primers. Some clones are missing from TCRdb's copy, which holds only in-frame ones; the method was immunoSEQ multiplex PCR. The profile shows 100,000 or so clones, roughly 80% of them singletons. The sample consisted of PBMCs. All receptors derive from a male donor in good health and CMV-seropositive.

The V call is TRBV28, the J call TRBJ2-2, with TRBD2 matching 12 bases. Germline lookup yields CDR1 MDHEN and CDR2 SYDVKM. The CDR3 totals 18 residues. The V and J ends lost 3 bases and 0 bases, in that order; junction bases with no gene match: 5. The CDR3 coding sequence is TGTGCCAGCAGTTTCCGGACTAGCGGGAACACGAACACCGGGGAGCTGTTTTTT. This sequence encodes CASSFRTSGNTNTGELFF.

The chain employs TRBV4-3 and TRBJ2-5; TRBD2 matches at 7 bases. The DNA end is more similar to TRBJ2-7, so the J call may be wrong. CDR3 length: 18 amino acids. Germline V gene sequence: CDR1 LGHNA, CDR2 YSLEER. Here the CDR3 reads CASSQGPPGTTVTHEQYF. The CDR3 bases are TGCGCCAGCAGCCAAGGACCTCCCGGGACTACCGTTACCCACGAGCAGTACTTC.

There are a few counts of this clone. This chain connects TRBV7-9 to TRBJ1-2; D gene unclear. Germline V gene data show CDR1 as SEHNR and CDR2 as FQNEAQ (reference sequence). The germline V and J ends were trimmed by 1 base and 4 bases, with 10 bases remaining between them. The CDR3 length is 14 residues. The CDR3 here is CASSLGVTLYGYTF. CDR3 sequence (DNA): TGTGCCAGCAGCTTAGGGGTGACACTCTATGGCTACACCTTC.

There are a few counts of this clone. This sequence joins TRBV7-9 and TRBJ2-1; 10 bases map to TRBD2. Per the germline V gene, CDR1 is SEHNR and CDR2 is FQNEAQ (reference sequence). The ends lost 4 bases at V and 4 bases at J; junction bases unmatched: 13. This CDR3 spans 18 amino acids. In DNA, the CDR3 is TGTGCCAGCAGCTCCACCGTGGCGCTAGCGGGGGTTTACAATGAGCAGTTCTTC. Protein sequence: CASSSTVALAGVYNEQFF.

The gene calls are TRBV7-2 and TRBJ2-1; 10 bases line up with TRBD2. Germline V CDR1 and CDR2: SGHTA, FQGNSA. V was pared by 4 bases and J by 6 bases, with 3 bases of the junction left unmatched. This CDR3 is 14 amino acids long. The CDR3 DNA sequence: TGTGCCAGCAGCTACGGACTAGCGGCCAATGAGCAGTTCTTC. It specifies CASSYGLAANEQFF.

This clone appeared a few times. The chain recombines TRBV21-1 with TRBJ2-5; the table's D call, TRBD2, was not checked against the DNA. TRBV21-1 is recorded as a pseudogene. CDR3 length: 17 residues. This CDR3 reads CASSLLGTRRIQETQYF. CDR3 nucleotide sequence: TGTGCCAGCAGCCTTCTCGGAACAAGGAGAATTCAAGAGACCCAGTACTTC.

J is TRBJ2-7 and V is TRBV6-6; 7 bases fit TRBD2. J gave up 6 bases and V 7 bases, and 9 bases lay outside the gene matches. Germline CDR1 and CDR2: MNHNY and SVGAGI (reference sequence). The CDR3 has 13 residues. The CDR3 sequence is CASTISGEREQYF. The CDR3 bases are TGTGCCAGCACTATCAGCGGGGAGCGCGAGCAGTACTTC.

The rearrangement uses TRBV28 and TRBJ2-7; 9 bases are shared with TRBD1. CDR1 is MDHEN, CDR2 SYDVKM, per germline. With 7 bases clipped from V and 6 bases from J, the junction kept 13 bases outside the gene matches. CDR3 length: 15 amino acids. CDR3 nucleotides: TGTGCCAGCACCCTCCCGGGACAGGGTTCATCCGAGCAGTACTTC. This translates into CASTLPGQGSSEQYF.

V gene TRBV9 combines with J gene TRBJ2-1; 11 positions agree with TRBD2. Losses at the gene ends were 2 bases for V and 9 bases for J; bases not matched to a gene: 7. Per the germline V gene, CDR1 is SGDLS and CDR2 is YYNGEE. CDR3 length equals 15 residues. The CDR3 DNA follows: TGTGCCAGCAGCGTGACTAGCGGGACCCGGGGTGAGCAGTTCTTC. The encoded protein is CASSVTSGTRGEQFF.

The chain carries TRBV14 and TRBJ1-2; TRBD1 agrees at 7 bases. Per the germline V gene, CDR1 is SGHDN and CDR2 is FVKESK. The CDR3 consists of 13 residues. V shed 5 bases and J 7 bases; nucleotides not matched to a gene: 7. The CDR3 DNA is TGTGCCAGCAGCATTCGACGGACAGGTGGCTACACCTTC. Its protein is CASSIRRTGGYTF.

The V and J genes are TRBV18 and TRBJ2-3; 10 bases match TRBD2. CDR1 KGHSH and CDR2 LQKENI come from the germline V gene. Unmatched junction bases numbered 3, after V lost 4 bases and J lost 5 bases. This CDR3 has 14 residues. The DNA of the CDR3 is TGTGCCAGCTCACGGTTAGCGGGAGGAGATACGCAGTATTTT. The encoded protein is CASSRLAGGDTQYF.

V gene TRBV29-1 combines with J gene TRBJ1-5; 9 bases match TRBD1. J gave up 3 bases and V 5 bases, and 5 bases lay outside the gene matches. The CDR3 is made up of 14 amino acids. Germline CDR1 SQVTM, CDR2 ANQGSEA. The CDR3 protein is CSVSGQGTNQPQHF. CDR3 DNA sequence: TGCAGCGTTTCCGGACAGGGGACCAATCAGCCCCAGCATTTT.

This clone was recorded only once. The V call is TRBV6-5, the J call TRBJ1-4, with 11 bases identical to TRBD1. Germline lookup yields CDR1 MNHEY and CDR2 SVGAGI. The CDR3 totals 16 residues. The ends lost 1 base at V and 8 bases at J; junction bases unmatched: 6. The CDR3 DNA follows: TGTGCCAGCAGTTACTACGGACAGGGGGCGGAGGAAAAACTGTTTTTT. Amino acids: CASSYYGQGAEEKLFF.

The CDR3, as DNA: TGTGCCAGCACCTCACAGGGGATGATCGGAAACACCATATATTTT. Translation: CASTSQGMIGNTIYF. This chain links TRBV2 with TRBJ1-3; 7 bases agree with TRBD1. The CDR3 sequence is 15 residues long. Germline V CDR1 and CDR2: SNHLY, FYNNEI. With 7 bases clipped from V and 4 bases from J, the junction kept 10 bases outside the gene matches.

Comments on this clone: The junction departs from the called germline gene at one end, perhaps through a read error. V is TRBV5-1 and J is TRBJ2-4; 9 positions match TRBD1. The CDR3 is 16 residues long. Per the germline V gene, CDR1 is SGHRS and CDR2 is YFSETQ. The CDR3 DNA reads as TGCGCCAGCAGCCCCGATGGACAGGGGACAAGAAACAGTCAGTACTTC. It codes for CASSPDGQGTRNSQYF.

The V call is TRBV5-1, the J call TRBJ2-2; weak D call: TRBD2 (6 bases). The CDR3 is made up of 16 amino acids. Per the germline V gene, CDR1 is SGHRS and CDR2 is YFSETQ. The V end lost 0 bases, the J end lost 0 bases, and 9 bases lay between the germline ends. The CDR3 nucleotides are TGCGCCAGCAGCTTGGACGGCGGGGCGAACACCGGGGAGCTGTTTTTT. Translating it yields CASSLDGGANTGELFF.

The rearrangement links TRBV5-1 to TRBJ1-5, with D possibly being TRBD1 (5 bases). Germline values: CDR1 SGHRS, CDR2 YFSETQ. Deletions cut 0 bases from V and 7 bases from J, with 11 bases between. The CDR3 has 14 amino acids. As DNA, the CDR3 is TGCGCCAGCAGCTTGGCGGGGGGGAAACAGCCCCAGCATTTT. This codes for CASSLAGGKQPQHF.

This clone occurred a few times. This probably arose from a read error, given a far larger clone one base away. The rearrangement joins TRBV11-1 to TRBJ1-1; 8 positions agree with TRBD1. Per germline, CDR1 SGHAT and CDR2 FQDESV (reference sequence). The CDR3 sequence is 14 residues long. Trimming removed 5 bases from V and 8 bases from J; junction bases left unmatched: 10. CDR3 sequence reads: CASSQRTGRGEAFF. The CDR3 DNA reads TGTGCCAGCAGCCAACGGACAGGGAGAGGGGAAGCTTTCTTT.